These T cell receptor beta chains were read from a single sample in a study of T-cell reconstitution after alpha-beta-depleted transplantation in children. From the PCR reads, TCRdb called clonotypes with MiXCR, one entry per CDR3 protein. The sample lists under 300,000 distinct CDR3 sequences, around a tenth occurring once. The source was peripheral blood, collected 180 days after TCRalphabeta/CD19-depleted stem cell transplant. All receptors derive from a male patient aged 2 to 10 who had a stem cell transplant for chronic granulomatous disease, so the T cells may come from the graft donor. The CDR3 runs from the conserved cysteine through the conserved F or W. Each record gives: D gene, V gene, CDR3 length, clone size, J gene, CDR3 protein, CDR3 DNA. A D gene is named only where the DNA matches it firmly. The size entry is marked missing in some rows and otherwise reads once, few, many or a size class.

D: TRBD2
V: TRBV7-3
length: 12
size: many
J: TRBJ2-1
CDR3: CASSRGLDEQFF
DNA: TGTGCCAGCAGCCGCGGACTAGATGAGCAGTTCTTC

D: TRBD1
V: TRBV20-1
length: 15
size: few
J: TRBJ2-1
CDR3: CSARWTGTTYNEQFF
DNA: TGCAGTGCTAGGTGGACAGGGACAACCTACAATGAGCAGTTCTTC

D: NA
V: TRBV5-1
length: 14
size: many
J: TRBJ2-3
CDR3: CASSLVGVEDTQYF
DNA: TGCGCCAGCAGCTTGGTGGGTGTGGAAGATACGCAGTATTTT

D: TRBD2
V: TRBV10-3
length: 17
size: few
J: TRBJ2-5
CDR3: CAMQGTSAWGSQETQYF
DNA: TGTGCCATGCAGGGGACTAGCGCCTGGGGGAGCCAAGAGACCCAGTACTTC

D: TRBD2
V: TRBV5-5
length: 17
size: many
J: TRBJ2-3
CDR3: CASSPLRRTRSTDTQYF
DNA: TGTGCCAGCAGTCCCTTAAGGAGGACTAGAAGCACAGATACGCAGTATTTT

D: TRBD2
V: TRBV7-8
length: 13
size: many
J: TRBJ2-7
CDR3: CASSRSYSGTLYF
DNA: TGTGCCAGCAGCCGGAGCTATAGCGGGACACTCTACTTC

D: NA
V: TRBV7-9
length: 16
size: NA
J: TRBJ2-6
CDR3: CASGFRLLSGANVLTF
DNA: TGTGCCAGCGGCTTCCGGCTCCTCTCCGGGGCCAACGTCCTGACTTTC

D: TRBD2
V: TRBV5-1
length: 15
size: NA
J: TRBJ2-7
CDR3: CASRPGLAGVYEQYF
DNA: TGCGCCAGCAGGCCGGGACTAGCGGGAGTCTACGAGCAGTACTTC

D: NA
V: TRBV27
length: 14
size: many
J: TRBJ2-2
CDR3: CASSHPVNTGELFF
DNA: TGTGCCAGCAGCCACCCAGTAAACACCGGGGAGCTGTTTTTT

D: TRBD1
V: TRBV7-2
length: 16
size: many
J: TRBJ1-4
CDR3: CASSLHGTALNEKLFF
DNA: TGTGCCAGCAGCCTTCATGGGACAGCCTTAAATGAAAAACTGTTTTTT

D: TRBD1
V: TRBV29-1
length: 12
size: many
J: TRBJ2-5
CDR3: CSFNGQGKTQYF
DNA: TGCAGCTTCAATGGACAGGGGAAGACCCAGTACTTC

D: NA
V: TRBV7-3
length: 18
size: many
J: TRBJ2-3
CDR3: CASSLAGDLTFYTDTQYF
DNA: TGTGCCAGCAGCTTAGCAGGGGACCTCACCTTTTACACAGATACGCAGTATTTT

D: NA
V: TRBV29-1
length: 14
size: many
J: TRBJ2-1
CDR3: CSVLKHIKYNEQFF
DNA: TGCAGCGTTCTTAAGCATATAAAATACAATGAGCAGTTCTTC

D: NA
V: TRBV2
length: 14
size: many
J: TRBJ2-5
CDR3: CASSLGVDGETQYF
DNA: TGTGCCAGCAGCCTTGGGGTGGACGGGGAGACCCAGTACTTC

D: TRBD1
V: TRBV28
length: 15
size: many
J: TRBJ2-5
CDR3: CASSKDRGTQETQYF
DNA: TGTGCCAGCAGCAAGGACAGGGGGACCCAAGAGACCCAGTACTTC

D: NA
V: TRBV5-4
length: 15
size: once
J: TRBJ2-1
CDR3: CASSPTERVYNEQFF
DNA: TGTGCCAGCAGCCCGACGGAGCGGGTTTACAATGAGCAGTTCTTC

D: NA
V: TRBV3-1
length: 12
size: NA
J: TRBJ2-3
CDR3: CASSQGGLAQYF
DNA: TGTGCCAGCAGCCAAGGGGGCTTAGCACAGTATTTT

D: TRBD2
V: TRBV20-1
length: 15
size: many
J: TRBJ2-5
CDR3: CSAGGLAGGGETQYF
DNA: TGCAGTGCTGGGGGACTAGCGGGAGGGGGGGAGACCCAGTACTTC

D: TRBD2
V: TRBV20-1
length: 16
size: many
J: TRBJ2-3
CDR3: CSAVFITSGRSDTQYF
DNA: TGCAGTGCGGTATTTATTACTAGCGGGAGGTCAGATACGCAGTATTTT

D: NA
V: TRBV18
length: 14
size: many
J: TRBJ2-7
CDR3: CASSPESGTYEQYF
DNA: TGTGCCAGCTCACCAGAATCAGGGACCTACGAGCAGTACTTC

D: TRBD2
V: TRBV20-1
length: 15
size: many
J: TRBJ2-1
CDR3: CSAALGGRAINEQFF
DNA: TGCAGTGCCGCCCTTGGTGGGAGGGCCATTAATGAGCAGTTCTTC

D: NA
V: TRBV5-1
length: 12
size: NA
J: TRBJ1-2
CDR3: CASSLDWDGYTF
DNA: TGCGCCAGCAGCTTGGACTGGGATGGCTACACCTTC

D: NA
V: TRBV6-2/TRBV6-3
length: 16
size: many
J: TRBJ1-2
CDR3: CASSYSANLRYYGYTF
DNA: TGTGCCAGCAGTTACTCGGCGAACCTTCGGTACTATGGCTACACCTTC

D: TRBD1
V: TRBV6-4
length: 22
size: many
J: TRBJ2-4
CDR3: CASSPMTTGQGSTPLAKNIQYF
DNA: TGTGCCAGCAGTCCAATGACTACGGGACAGGGCTCTACCCCTTTAGCCAAAAACATTCAGTACTTC

D: NA
V: TRBV7-8
length: 12
size: NA
J: TRBJ2-2
CDR3: CASKRNTGEQFF
DNA: TGTGCCAGCAAGCGAAACACCGGGGAGCAGTTTTTT

D: NA
V: TRBV18
length: 12
size: NA
J: TRBJ2-7
CDR3: CASSPVENEQYF
DNA: TGTGCCAGCTCACCGGTCGAAAACGAGCAGTACTTC

D: NA
V: TRBV23-1
length: 17
size: many
J: TRBJ1-5
CDR3: CASSQSRTVYSNQPQHF
DNA: TGCGCCAGCAGTCAAAGCCGGACAGTTTATAGCAATCAGCCCCAGCATTTT

D: TRBD2
V: TRBV27
length: 15
size: many
J: TRBJ2-2
CDR3: CASSITSGSGRELFF
DNA: TGTGCCAGCAGTATAACTAGCGGGAGCGGTAGGGAGCTGTTTTTT

D: NA
V: TRBV5-1
length: 12
size: many
J: TRBJ1-2
CDR3: CASSLDGLRLTF
DNA: TGCGCCAGCAGCTTGGATGGCCTGAGGCTCACCTTC

D: NA
V: TRBV4-1
length: 16
size: many
J: TRBJ2-3
CDR3: CASSQVRFLLTDTQYF
DNA: TGCGCCAGCAGCCAAGTGAGGTTCCTCCTCACAGATACGCAGTATTTT

D: NA
V: TRBV7-2
length: 14
size: many
J: TRBJ2-3
CDR3: CASSYDPSTDTQYF
DNA: TGTGCCAGCAGCTACGACCCAAGCACAGATACGCAGTATTTT

D: NA
V: TRBV4-3
length: 17
size: many
J: TRBJ2-5
CDR3: CASSQESRGRGGETQYF
DNA: TGCGCCAGCAGCCAAGAGTCCAGGGGAAGAGGGGGAGAGACCCAGTACTTC

D: NA
V: TRBV12-3/TRBV12-4
length: 15
size: many
J: TRBJ2-1
CDR3: CASSIDGSSYNEQFF
DNA: TGTGCCAGCAGCATCGACGGCAGCTCCTACAATGAGCAGTTCTTC

D: TRBD1
V: TRBV29-1
length: 13
size: many
J: TRBJ2-7
CDR3: CSVAGQGDLEQYF
DNA: TGCAGCGTTGCAGGACAGGGGGATCTCGAGCAGTACTTC

D: NA
V: TRBV7-8
length: 17
size: many
J: TRBJ1-1
CDR3: CASLVSGLWGEGTEAFF
DNA: TGTGCCAGCTTGGTGTCGGGACTGTGGGGAGAGGGAACTGAAGCTTTCTTT

D: TRBD2
V: TRBV9
length: 15
size: many
J: TRBJ2-7
CDR3: CASSGEAGPAYEQYF
DNA: TGTGCCAGCAGCGGCGAAGCGGGACCCGCCTACGAGCAGTACTTC

D: NA
V: TRBV27
length: 12
size: many
J: TRBJ2-3
CDR3: CASSFHGDTQYF
DNA: TGTGCCAGCAGTTTTCATGGAGATACGCAGTATTTT

D: TRBD1
V: TRBV15
length: 14
size: many
J: TRBJ2-2
CDR3: CATAGTGDVGELFF
DNA: TGTGCCACCGCCGGGACAGGGGACGTCGGGGAGCTGTTTTTT

D: NA
V: TRBV14
length: 15
size: many
J: TRBJ2-7
CDR3: CASSIRTASYYEQYF
DNA: TGTGCCAGCAGCATTCGGACGGCTAGCTACTACGAGCAGTACTTC

D: NA
V: TRBV6-2/TRBV6-3
length: 15
size: many
J: TRBJ2-5
CDR3: CASSYGQVAWETQYF
DNA: TGTGCCAGCAGTTACGGGCAGGTAGCTTGGGAGACCCAGTACTTC

D: NA
V: TRBV19
length: 12
size: many
J: TRBJ2-1
CDR3: CASSWSKNEQFF
DNA: TGTGCCAGTAGTTGGTCCAAAAATGAGCAGTTCTTC

D: TRBD2
V: TRBV13
length: 17
size: many
J: TRBJ2-1
CDR3: CASSRGLAGGPYNEQFF
DNA: TGTGCCAGCAGCCGAGGACTAGCGGGGGGGCCCTACAATGAGCAGTTCTTC

D: NA
V: TRBV29-1
length: 13
size: many
J: TRBJ2-2
CDR3: CSVVRGGTGELFF
DNA: TGCAGCGTTGTCAGGGGTGGCACCGGGGAGCTGTTTTTT

D: TRBD2
V: TRBV7-2
length: 16
size: many
J: TRBJ2-2
CDR3: CASSLKGAGWGGELFF
DNA: TGTGCCAGCAGCTTAAAGGGAGCGGGGTGGGGCGGGGAGCTGTTTTTT

D: NA
V: TRBV6-4
length: 13
size: many
J: TRBJ2-2
CDR3: CASSDSAAGELFF
DNA: TGTGCCAGCAGTGACTCGGCCGCCGGGGAGCTGTTTTTT